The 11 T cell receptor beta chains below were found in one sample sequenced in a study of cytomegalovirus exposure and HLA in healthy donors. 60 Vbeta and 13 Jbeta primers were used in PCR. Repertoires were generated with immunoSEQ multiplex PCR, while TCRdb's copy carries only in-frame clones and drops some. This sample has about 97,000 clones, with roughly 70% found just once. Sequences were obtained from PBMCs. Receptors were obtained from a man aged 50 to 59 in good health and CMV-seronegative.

The CDR3 sequence: CASSAEGGGSYEQYF. Here the CDR3 DNA reads TGTGCCAGCAGTGCGGAGGGTGGGGGTTCCTACGAGCAGTACTTC. The chain couples TRBV2 to TRBJ2-7, with a possible D match to TRBD2 (6 bases). The germline V gene encodes CDR1 SNHLY and CDR2 FYNNEI. Trimming stripped 4 bases from V and 1 base from J, with 14 bases between. The CDR3 totals 15 residues.

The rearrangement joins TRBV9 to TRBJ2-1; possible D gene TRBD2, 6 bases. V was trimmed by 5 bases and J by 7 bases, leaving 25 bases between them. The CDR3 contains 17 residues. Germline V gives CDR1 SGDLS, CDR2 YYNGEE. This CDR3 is CASRPILGLHSGNEQFF. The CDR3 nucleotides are TGTGCCAGCAGACCGATCCTTGGACTACACTCAGGGAATGAGCAGTTCTTC.

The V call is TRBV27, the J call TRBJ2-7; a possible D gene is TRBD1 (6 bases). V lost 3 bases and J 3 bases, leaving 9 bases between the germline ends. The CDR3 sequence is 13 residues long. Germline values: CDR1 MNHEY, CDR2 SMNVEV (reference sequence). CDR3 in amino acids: CASSFAGVYEQYF. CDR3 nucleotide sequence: TGTGCCAGCAGTTTCGCAGGGGTCTACGAGCAGTACTTC.

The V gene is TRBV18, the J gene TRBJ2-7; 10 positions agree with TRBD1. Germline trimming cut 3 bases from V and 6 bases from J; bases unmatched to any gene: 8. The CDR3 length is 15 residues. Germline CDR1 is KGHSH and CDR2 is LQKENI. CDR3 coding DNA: TGTGCCAGCTCACCTCAGGGACAGGGGTCATCCGAGCAGTACTTC. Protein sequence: CASSPQGQGSSEQYF.

This CDR3 reads CASSPDRGFGNTIYF. The CDR3 DNA sequence: TGCGCCAGCAGCCCTGACAGGGGGTTTGGAAACACCATATATTTT. The chain links TRBV5-1 to TRBJ1-3, with 9 bases fitting TRBD1. The V and J ends lost 4 bases and 3 bases, in that order; junction bases with no gene match: 5. The germline V gene encodes CDR1 SGHRS and CDR2 YFSETQ. This CDR3 has 15 amino acids.

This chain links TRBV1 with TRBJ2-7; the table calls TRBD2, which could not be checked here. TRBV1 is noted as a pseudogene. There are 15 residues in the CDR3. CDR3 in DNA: TGCACCAGCAGATTCAGCGGGGGCAACTCCTACGAGCAGTACTTC. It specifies CTSRFSGGNSYEQYF.

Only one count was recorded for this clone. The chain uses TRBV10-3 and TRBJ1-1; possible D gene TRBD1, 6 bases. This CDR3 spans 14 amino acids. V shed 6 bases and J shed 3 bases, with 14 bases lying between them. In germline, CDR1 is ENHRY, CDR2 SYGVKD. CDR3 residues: CAISGRGGDTEAFF. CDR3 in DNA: TGTGCCATCAGCGGCAGGGGAGGGGACACTGAAGCTTTCTTT.

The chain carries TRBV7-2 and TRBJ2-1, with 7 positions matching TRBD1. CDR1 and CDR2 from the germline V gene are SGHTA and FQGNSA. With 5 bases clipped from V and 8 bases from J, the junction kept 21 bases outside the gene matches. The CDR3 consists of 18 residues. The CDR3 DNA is TGTGCCAGCAGCCCACTCCTCCACCCGACAGGGAAAAGAGATGAGCAGTTCTTC. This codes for CASSPLLHPTGKRDEQFF.

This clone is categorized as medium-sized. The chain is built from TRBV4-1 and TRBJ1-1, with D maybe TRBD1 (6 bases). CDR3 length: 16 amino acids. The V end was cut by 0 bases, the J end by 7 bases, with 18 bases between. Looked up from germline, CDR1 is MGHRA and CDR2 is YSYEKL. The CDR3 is CASSQEGAPGVSEAFF. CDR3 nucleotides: TGCGCCAGCAGCCAAGAAGGGGCCCCAGGGGTTAGTGAAGCTTTCTTT.

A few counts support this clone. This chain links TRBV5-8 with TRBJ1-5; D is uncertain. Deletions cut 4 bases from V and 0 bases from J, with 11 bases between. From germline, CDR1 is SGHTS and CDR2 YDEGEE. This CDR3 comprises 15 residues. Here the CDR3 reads CASSADYYSNQPQHF. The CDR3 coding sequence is TGTGCCAGCAGCGCGGACTACTATAGCAATCAGCCCCAGCATTTT.

Written as DNA, the CDR3 is TGTGCCAGCAGCCAAGATCACGGGACTAGCGTCCCTGCTGGGCAGTTCTTC. Translated: CASSQDHGTSVPAGQFF. This sequence joins TRBV4-2 and TRBJ2-1; TRBD2 matches at 10 bases. Germline values: CDR1 LGHNA, CDR2 YNFKEQ. The length of the CDR3 is 17 residues. V trimming: 0 bases; J trimming: 12 bases; junction bases outside the gene matches: 14.